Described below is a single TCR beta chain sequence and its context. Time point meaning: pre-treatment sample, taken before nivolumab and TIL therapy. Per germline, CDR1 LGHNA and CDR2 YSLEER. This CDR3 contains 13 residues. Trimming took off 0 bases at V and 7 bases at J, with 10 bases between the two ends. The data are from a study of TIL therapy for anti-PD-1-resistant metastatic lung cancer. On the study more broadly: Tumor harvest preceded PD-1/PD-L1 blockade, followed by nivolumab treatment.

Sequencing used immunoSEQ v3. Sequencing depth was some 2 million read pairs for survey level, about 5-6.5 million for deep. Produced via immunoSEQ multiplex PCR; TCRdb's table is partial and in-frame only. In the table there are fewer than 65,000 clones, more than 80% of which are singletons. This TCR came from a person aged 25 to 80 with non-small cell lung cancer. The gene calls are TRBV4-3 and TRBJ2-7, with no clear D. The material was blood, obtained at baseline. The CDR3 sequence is CASSQDNTAEQYF. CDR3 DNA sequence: TGCGCCAGCAGCCAAGATAATACGGCAGAGCAGTACTTC.